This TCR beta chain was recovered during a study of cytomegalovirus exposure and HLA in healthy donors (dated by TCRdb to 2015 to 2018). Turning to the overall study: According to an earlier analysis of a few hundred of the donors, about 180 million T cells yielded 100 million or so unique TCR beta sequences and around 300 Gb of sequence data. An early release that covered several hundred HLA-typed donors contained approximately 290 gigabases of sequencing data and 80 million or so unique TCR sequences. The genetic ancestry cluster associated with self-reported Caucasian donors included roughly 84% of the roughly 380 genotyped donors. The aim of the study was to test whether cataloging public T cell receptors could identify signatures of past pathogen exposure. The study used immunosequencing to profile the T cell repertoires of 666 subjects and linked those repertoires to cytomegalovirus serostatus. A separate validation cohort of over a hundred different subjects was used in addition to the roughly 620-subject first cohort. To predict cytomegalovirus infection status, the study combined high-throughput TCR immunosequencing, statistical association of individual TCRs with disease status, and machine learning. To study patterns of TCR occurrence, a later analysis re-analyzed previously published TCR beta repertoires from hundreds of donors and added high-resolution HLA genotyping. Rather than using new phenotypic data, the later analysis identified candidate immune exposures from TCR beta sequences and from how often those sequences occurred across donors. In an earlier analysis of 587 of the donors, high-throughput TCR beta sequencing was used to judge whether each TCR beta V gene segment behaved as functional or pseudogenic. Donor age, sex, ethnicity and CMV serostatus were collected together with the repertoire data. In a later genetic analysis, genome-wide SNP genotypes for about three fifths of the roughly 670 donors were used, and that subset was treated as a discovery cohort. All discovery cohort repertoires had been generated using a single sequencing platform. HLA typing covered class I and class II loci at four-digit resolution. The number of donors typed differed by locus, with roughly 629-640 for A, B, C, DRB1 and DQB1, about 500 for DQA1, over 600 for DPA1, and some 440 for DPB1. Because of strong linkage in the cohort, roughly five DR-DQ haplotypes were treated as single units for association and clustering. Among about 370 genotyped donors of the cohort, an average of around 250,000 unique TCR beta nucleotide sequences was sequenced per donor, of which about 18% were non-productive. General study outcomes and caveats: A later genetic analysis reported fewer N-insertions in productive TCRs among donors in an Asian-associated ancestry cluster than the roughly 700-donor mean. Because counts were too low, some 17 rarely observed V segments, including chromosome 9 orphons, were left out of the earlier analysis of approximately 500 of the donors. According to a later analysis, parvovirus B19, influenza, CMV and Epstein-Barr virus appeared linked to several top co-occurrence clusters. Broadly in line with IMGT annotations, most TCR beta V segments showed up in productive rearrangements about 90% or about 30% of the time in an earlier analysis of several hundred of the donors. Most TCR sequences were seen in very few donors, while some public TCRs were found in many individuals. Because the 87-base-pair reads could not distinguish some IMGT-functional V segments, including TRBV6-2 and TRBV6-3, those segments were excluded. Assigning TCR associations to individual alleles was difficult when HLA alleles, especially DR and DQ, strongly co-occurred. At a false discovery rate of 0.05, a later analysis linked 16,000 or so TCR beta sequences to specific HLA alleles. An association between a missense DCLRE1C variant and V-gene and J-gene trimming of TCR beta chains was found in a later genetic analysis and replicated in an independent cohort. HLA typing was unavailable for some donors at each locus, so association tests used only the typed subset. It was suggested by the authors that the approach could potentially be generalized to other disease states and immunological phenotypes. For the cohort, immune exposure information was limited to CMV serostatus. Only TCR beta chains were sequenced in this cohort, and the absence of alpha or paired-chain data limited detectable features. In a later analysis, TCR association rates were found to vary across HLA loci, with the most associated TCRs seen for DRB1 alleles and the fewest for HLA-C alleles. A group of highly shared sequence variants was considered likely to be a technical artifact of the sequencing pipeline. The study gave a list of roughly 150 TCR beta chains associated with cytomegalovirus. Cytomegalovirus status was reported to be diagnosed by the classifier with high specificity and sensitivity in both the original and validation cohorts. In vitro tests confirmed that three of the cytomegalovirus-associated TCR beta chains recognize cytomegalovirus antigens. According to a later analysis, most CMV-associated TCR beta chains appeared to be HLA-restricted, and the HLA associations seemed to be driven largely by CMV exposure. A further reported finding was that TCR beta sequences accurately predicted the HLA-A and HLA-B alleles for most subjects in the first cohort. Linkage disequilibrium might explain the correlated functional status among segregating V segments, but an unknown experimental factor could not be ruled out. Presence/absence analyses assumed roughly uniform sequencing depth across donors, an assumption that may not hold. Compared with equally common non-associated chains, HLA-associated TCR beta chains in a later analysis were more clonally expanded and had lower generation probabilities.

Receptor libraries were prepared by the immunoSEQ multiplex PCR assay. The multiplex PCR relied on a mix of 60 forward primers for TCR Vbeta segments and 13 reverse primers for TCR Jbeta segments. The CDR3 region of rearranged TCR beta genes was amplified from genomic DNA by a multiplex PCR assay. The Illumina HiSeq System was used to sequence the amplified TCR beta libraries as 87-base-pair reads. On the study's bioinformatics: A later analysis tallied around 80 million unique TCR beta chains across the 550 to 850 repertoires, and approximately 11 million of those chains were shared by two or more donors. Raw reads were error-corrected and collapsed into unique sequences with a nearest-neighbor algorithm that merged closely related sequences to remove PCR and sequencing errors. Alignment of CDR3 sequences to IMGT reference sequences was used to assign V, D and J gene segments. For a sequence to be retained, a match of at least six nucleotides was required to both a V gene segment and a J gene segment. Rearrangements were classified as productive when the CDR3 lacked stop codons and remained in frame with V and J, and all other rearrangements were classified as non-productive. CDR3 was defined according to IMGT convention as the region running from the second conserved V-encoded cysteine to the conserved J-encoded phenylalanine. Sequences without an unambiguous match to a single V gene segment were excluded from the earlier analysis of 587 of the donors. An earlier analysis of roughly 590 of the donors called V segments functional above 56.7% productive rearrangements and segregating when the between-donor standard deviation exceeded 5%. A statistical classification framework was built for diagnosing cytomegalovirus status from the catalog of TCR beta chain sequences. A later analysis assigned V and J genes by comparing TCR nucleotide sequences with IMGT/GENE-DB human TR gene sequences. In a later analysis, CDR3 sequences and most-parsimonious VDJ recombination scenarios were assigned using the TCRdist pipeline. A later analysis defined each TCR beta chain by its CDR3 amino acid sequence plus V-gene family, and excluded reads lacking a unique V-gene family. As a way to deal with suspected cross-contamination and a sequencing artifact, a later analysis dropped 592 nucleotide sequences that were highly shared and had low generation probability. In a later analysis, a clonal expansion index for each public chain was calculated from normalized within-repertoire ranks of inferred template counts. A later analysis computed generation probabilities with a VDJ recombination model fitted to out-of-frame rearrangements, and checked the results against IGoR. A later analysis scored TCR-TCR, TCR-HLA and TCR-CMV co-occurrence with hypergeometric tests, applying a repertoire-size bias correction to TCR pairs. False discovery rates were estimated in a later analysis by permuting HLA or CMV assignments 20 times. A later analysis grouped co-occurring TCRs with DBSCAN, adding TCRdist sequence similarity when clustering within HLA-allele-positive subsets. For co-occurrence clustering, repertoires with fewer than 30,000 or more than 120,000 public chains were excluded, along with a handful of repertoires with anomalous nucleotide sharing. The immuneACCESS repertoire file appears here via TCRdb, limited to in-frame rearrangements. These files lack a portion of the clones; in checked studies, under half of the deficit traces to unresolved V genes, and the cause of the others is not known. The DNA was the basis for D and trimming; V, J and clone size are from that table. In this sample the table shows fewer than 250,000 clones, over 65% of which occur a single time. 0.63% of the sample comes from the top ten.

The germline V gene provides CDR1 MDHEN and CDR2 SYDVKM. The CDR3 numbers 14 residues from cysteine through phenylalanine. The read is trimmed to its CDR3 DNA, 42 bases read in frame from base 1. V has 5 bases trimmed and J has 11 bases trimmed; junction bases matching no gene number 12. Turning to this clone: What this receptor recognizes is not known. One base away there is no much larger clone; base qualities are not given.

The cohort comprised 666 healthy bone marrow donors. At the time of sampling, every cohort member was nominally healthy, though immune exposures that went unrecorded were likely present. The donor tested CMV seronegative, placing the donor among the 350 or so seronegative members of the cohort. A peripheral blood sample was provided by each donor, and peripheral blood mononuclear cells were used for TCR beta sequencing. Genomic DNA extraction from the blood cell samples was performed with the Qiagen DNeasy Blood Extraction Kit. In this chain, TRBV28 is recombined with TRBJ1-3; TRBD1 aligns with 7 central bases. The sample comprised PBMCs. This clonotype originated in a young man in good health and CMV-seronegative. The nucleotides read TGTGCCAGCAGTCCCCTAGGACAGGCCGGCGCCATATATTTT. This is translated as CASSPLGQAGAIYF. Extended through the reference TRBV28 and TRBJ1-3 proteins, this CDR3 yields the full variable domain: DVKVTQSSRYLVKRTGEKVFLECVQDMDHENMFWYRQDPGLGLRLIYFSYDVKMKEKGDIPEGYSVSREKKERFSLILESASTNQTSMYLCASSPLGQAGAIYFGEGSWLTVV.